What follows are 24 T cell receptor beta chains derived from one specimen sequenced in a study of blood T cell repertoires in COVID-19 (TCRdb year 2020). Library preparation employed the immunoSEQ multiplex PCR assay. TCRdb took this table from immuneACCESS and kept in-frame rearrangements with V and J called. Such tables lack part of the clones; where checked against another copy, unresolved V genes explain under half of the gap, and the rest is unexplained. A total of around 150,000 clones appear in this sample, approximately 90% of them only once. 3% to 4.5% of the sample comes from the top ten. Sequencing was done on a sample of peripheral blood. The source is a woman aged 60 to 75 who had recovered from COVID-19.

The chain combines TRBV5-1 with TRBJ2-3; 10 bases are shared with TRBD2. Germline trimming cut 5 bases from V and 0 bases from J; bases unmatched to any gene: 3. Looked up from germline, CDR1 is SGHRS and CDR2 is YFSETQ. The CDR3 consists of 15 residues. The CDR3: CASRLAGASTDTQYF. CDR3 coding DNA: TGCGCCAGCAGGCTAGCGGGGGCTAGCACAGATACGCAGTATTTT. Full variable domain (rest looked up from reference TRBV5-1 and TRBJ2-3): KAGVTQTPRYLIKTRGQQVTLSCSPISGHRSVSWYQQTPGQGLQFLFEYFSETQRNKGNFPGRFSGRQFSNSRSEMNVSTLELGDSALYLCASRLAGASTDTQYFGPGTRLTVL.

V usage is TRBV7-9 and J usage is TRBJ2-7; weak D call: TRBD2 (6 bases). The CDR3 loop spans 13 amino acids. Trimming removed 6 bases at V and 7 bases at J, with 16 bases between. Germline V lookup: CDR1 SEHNR, CDR2 FQNEAQ (reference sequence). The CDR3 here is CASSADGLREQYF. In nucleotides, the CDR3 is TGTGCCAGCAGTGCGGACGGACTACGGGAGCAGTACTTC.

As DNA, the CDR3 is TGTGCCAGCAGCTCCCTCAAGCGGGAGTCCTACGAGCAGTACTTC. As protein: CASSSLKRESYEQYF. The chain joins TRBV11-2 to TRBJ2-7; 8 bases are shared with TRBD2. This CDR3 comprises 15 residues. Germline V gene data show CDR1 as SGHAT and CDR2 as FQNNGV. V lost 4 bases, J lost 1 base, and 6 bases stayed unmatched.

The chain carries TRBV28 and TRBJ2-3; the match to TRBD1 covers 9 bases. Trimming removed 7 bases from V and 2 bases from J; junction bases left unmatched: 10. This CDR3 is 16 amino acids long. Germline CDR1 is MDHEN and CDR2 is SYDVKM. The CDR3 bases are TGTGCCAGCATCATTCGGGCACAGGGGGCCACAGATACGCAGTATTTT. This gives the protein CASIIRAQGATDTQYF.

The chain recombines TRBV4-3 with TRBJ2-3; 10 nucleotides line up with TRBD1. After removal of 4 bases from V and 4 bases from J, the junction contained 5 bases not matched to a gene. This CDR3 has 15 residues. The germline CDR1 and CDR2 sequences are LGHNA and YSLEER. As DNA, the CDR3 is TGCGCCAGCAGCCTGGACAGGGGGGAATCAGATACGCAGTATTTT. Its translation is CASSLDRGESDTQYF.

This chain uses TRBV5-5 with TRBJ1-5, with TRBD1 matching 7 bases. CDR1 and CDR2 from the germline V gene are SGHKS and YYEKEE (reference sequence). The V segment lost 4 bases and the J segment 4 bases; nucleotides outside the gene matches: 2. The CDR3 spans 13 residues. The CDR3 DNA follows: TGTGCCAGCAGCCGGACAGGAAATCAGCCCCAGCATTTT. This sequence encodes CASSRTGNQPQHF.

This rearrangement joins TRBV5-1 to TRBJ2-3, with D possibly matching TRBD1 (6 bases). This CDR3 has 14 residues. Trimming pared 4 bases from V and 0 bases from J, leaving 9 bases between. Germline V CDR1 and CDR2: SGHRS, YFSETQ. CDR3 loop: CASSGGQSTDTQYF. The DNA for the CDR3 is TGCGCCAGCAGCGGTGGACAGAGCACAGATACGCAGTATTTT.

The V call is TRBV27, the J call TRBJ2-3; 7 bases are shared with TRBD2. V was pared by 4 bases and J by 7 bases, with 14 bases of the junction left unmatched. Germline lookup yields CDR1 MNHEY and CDR2 SMNVEV (reference sequence). This CDR3 has 16 residues. In DNA form, the CDR3 reads TGTGCCAGCAGTTACCGGGACTACCCCCTTAAATATACGCAGTATTTT. It translates to CASSYRDYPLKYTQYF.

This sequence joins TRBV28 and TRBJ1-1, with D perhaps matching TRBD1 (6 bases). V was pared by 5 bases and J by 1 base, with 14 bases between. CDR3 size: 15 residues. CDR1 is MDHEN and CDR2 is SYDVKM in the germline V gene. CDR3 sequence reads: CASSTRQVGNTEAFF. CDR3 sequence (DNA): TGTGCCAGCAGTACTAGACAGGTTGGGAACACTGAAGCTTTCTTT.

The gene calls are TRBV5-8 and TRBJ1-3; TRBD1 matches at 7 bases. The CDR3 contains 17 residues. Germline V gene data show CDR1 as SGHTS and CDR2 as YDEGEE. V lost 0 bases to trimming and J lost 4 bases; unmatched junction nucleotides: 10. The DNA for the CDR3 is TGTGCCAGCAGCTTGGCCCGCTATACAGGGGCCGGAAACACCATATATTTT. Its protein is CASSLARYTGAGNTIYF.

V usage is TRBV13 and J usage is TRBJ2-1; 8 bases align to TRBD2. CDR3 length: 15 residues. The V gene's germline CDR1 is PRHDT and CDR2 FYEKMQ (reference sequence). V gave up 5 bases and J gave up 7 bases; unmatched junction bases: 10. The CDR3 DNA reads TGTGCCAGCAGCCTTCGCCCCGGGGGGGAAAATGAGCAGTTCTTC. Translated, it gives CASSLRPGGENEQFF. Variable domain in full (rest from reference TRBV13 and TRBJ2-1): AAGVIQSPRHLIKEKRETATLKCYPIPRHDTVYWYQQGPGQDPQFLISFYEKMQSDKGSIPDRFSAQQFSDYHSELNMSSLELGDSALYFCASSLRPGGENEQFFGPGTRLTVL.

The V call is TRBV5-8, the J call TRBJ1-5; TRBD1 might be the D (5 bases). V was shortened by 3 bases and J by 3 bases, with 10 bases between the two germline ends. The germline gives CDR1 SGHTS, CDR2 YDEGEE. The CDR3 has 14 amino acids. The CDR3 DNA reads as TGTGCCAGCAGCTCGGGGGAGAACAATCAGCCCCAGCATTTT. Its translation: CASSSGENNQPQHF.

Turning to this clone: At the DNA level, this CDR3 is encoded by other sequences in the same sample as well. V and J are TRBV5-1 and TRBJ2-5; 11 nucleotides line up with TRBD2. J was trimmed by 3 bases and V by 1 base; bases with no gene match: 2. Germline loops: CDR1 SGHRS, CDR2 YFSETQ. This CDR3 comprises 15 residues. The CDR3 nucleotides read TGCGCCAGCAGCTTGCTAGCGGGGGGCGAAGAGACCCAGTACTTC. As protein: CASSLLAGGEETQYF. Filled out from reference TRBV5-1 and TRBJ2-5, the complete variable domain reads KAGVTQTPRYLIKTRGQQVTLSCSPISGHRSVSWYQQTPGQGLQFLFEYFSETQRNKGNFPGRFSGRQFSNSRSEMNVSTLELGDSALYLCASSLLAGGEETQYFGPGTRLLVL.

The rearrangement joins TRBV28 to TRBJ2-3, with TRBD1 identical over 10 bases. Germline V gives CDR1 MDHEN, CDR2 SYDVKM. The length of the CDR3 is 14 residues. With 5 bases clipped from V and 6 bases from J, the junction kept 5 bases outside the gene matches. The CDR3 reads CASSTGQGGDTQYF. Here the CDR3 DNA reads TGTGCCAGCAGTACTGGACAGGGGGGGGATACGCAGTATTTT.

V usage is TRBV5-1 and J usage is TRBJ2-3; 7 bases line up with TRBD1. Looked up from germline, CDR1 is SGHRS and CDR2 is YFSETQ. V lost 2 bases, J lost 5 bases, and 8 bases stayed unmatched. This CDR3 comprises 15 residues. The CDR3 DNA is TGCGCCAGCAGCTTACTACAGGGGAGCGGAGATACGCAGTATTTT. As protein: CASSLLQGSGDTQYF.

The chain combines TRBV7-9 with TRBJ2-1, with TRBD2 identical over 7 bases. After removal of 5 bases from V and 12 bases from J, the junction contained 13 bases not matched to a gene. The CDR3 consists of 14 residues. The germline CDR1 and CDR2 sequences are SEHNR and FQNEAQ (reference sequence). DNA for the CDR3: TGTGCCAGCAGCCCAATGGGGGGGACCATCAGGCAGTTCTTC. Amino acid sequence: CASSPMGGTIRQFF.

This clone has just one count. This chain joins TRBV14 and TRBJ2-7, with D possibly being TRBD1 (5 bases). The length of the CDR3 is 16 residues. V was pared by 1 base and J by 2 bases, with 15 bases between. CDR1 is SGHDN, CDR2 FVKESK, per germline. Here the CDR3 DNA reads TGTGCCAGCAGCCAAGTTTCCTGGCAGGGAACCTACGAGCAGTACTTC. The encoded protein is CASSQVSWQGTYEQYF. The entire variable domain, with the rest obtained from reference TRBV14 and TRBJ2-7, is as follows: EAGVTQFPSHSVIEKGQTVTLRCDPISGHDNLYWYRRVMGKEIKFLLHFVKESKQDESGMPNNRFLAERTGGTYSTLKVQPAELEDSGVYFCASSQVSWQGTYEQYFGPGTRLTVT.

V usage is TRBV7-7 and J usage is TRBJ2-5; 7 bases line up with TRBD2. Germline trimming cut 3 bases from V and 5 bases from J; bases unmatched to any gene: 12. Germline V gene data show CDR1 as SSHAT and CDR2 as FNYEAQ (reference sequence). This CDR3 is 16 amino acids long. CDR3 residues: CASSFAASGSGETQYF. DNA for the CDR3: TGTGCCAGCAGCTTCGCTGCTAGCGGTTCTGGGGAGACCCAGTACTTC.

The rearrangement joins TRBV19 to TRBJ2-2, with a possible D match to TRBD2 (5 bases). CDR3 size: 16 residues. Germline lookup yields CDR1 LNHDA and CDR2 SQIVND (reference sequence). Trimming stripped 7 bases from V and 6 bases from J, with 21 bases between. The CDR3 loop reads CASTDEGRMGSGELFF. The CDR3 nucleotides are TGTGCCAGTACCGACGAGGGCAGGATGGGATCCGGGGAGCTGTTTTTT.

This chain connects TRBV9 to TRBJ1-2; 7 nucleotides line up with TRBD1. In germline, CDR1 is SGDLS, CDR2 YYNGEE. V shed 4 bases, J shed 0 bases, and the junction held 9 bases outside the gene matches. CDR3 size: 16 residues. CDR3 region: CASSTSRDSPNYGYTF. CDR3 coding DNA: TGTGCCAGCAGCACCTCCCGGGACAGTCCTAACTATGGCTACACCTTC.

The rearrangement links TRBV27 to TRBJ1-5; D uncertain. The germline V gene has CDR1 MNHEY and CDR2 SMNVEV (reference sequence). The CDR3 sequence is 16 residues long. V shed 0 bases and J shed 6 bases, with 15 bases lying between them. The CDR3 loop is CASSLSPPRSGQPQHF. The CDR3 DNA follows: TGTGCCAGCAGTTTATCACCCCCCAGGTCAGGTCAGCCCCAGCATTTT.

The chain combines TRBV6-5 with TRBJ1-2; TRBD1 agrees at 8 bases. Germline V gene sequence: CDR1 MNHEY, CDR2 SVGAGI. After removal of 0 bases from V and 5 bases from J, the junction contained 8 bases not matched to a gene. The CDR3 is 16 amino acids. CDR3 nucleotide sequence: TGTGCCAGCAGTTACTCCAGTCCGGACAGGGAGTATGGCTACACCTTC. Translated, it gives CASSYSSPDREYGYTF.

The chain employs TRBV30 and TRBJ1-1; 10 bases map to TRBD1. V trimming: 3 bases; J trimming: 0 bases; junction bases outside the gene matches: 4. The CDR3 totals 15 residues. Germline V gene lookup returns CDR1 GTSNPN and CDR2 SVGIG (reference sequence). The CDR3 bases are TGTGCCTGGAGCCGACAGGGGGCTCTGAACACTGAAGCTTTCTTT. Protein: CAWSRQGALNTEAFF.

The chain links TRBV5-8 to TRBJ2-5; 8 nucleotides align to TRBD2. CDR3 length: 15 amino acids. V lost 0 bases to trimming and J lost 2 bases; unmatched junction nucleotides: 3. Germline V CDR1 and CDR2: SGHTS, YDEGEE. CDR3 in DNA: TGTGCCAGCAGCTTGGCCGGGGGGGGACAAGAGACCCAGTACTTC. It translates to CASSLAGGGQETQYF.